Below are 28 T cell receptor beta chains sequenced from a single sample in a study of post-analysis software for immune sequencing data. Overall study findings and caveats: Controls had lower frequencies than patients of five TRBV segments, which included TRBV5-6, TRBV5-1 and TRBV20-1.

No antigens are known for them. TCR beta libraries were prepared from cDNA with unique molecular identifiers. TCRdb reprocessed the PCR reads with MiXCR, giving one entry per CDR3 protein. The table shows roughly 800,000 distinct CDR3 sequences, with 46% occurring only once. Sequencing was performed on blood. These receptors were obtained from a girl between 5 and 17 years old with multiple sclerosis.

CDR3 in DNA: TGTGCCAGCAGCTTAGAAGGGGAAAGCGGGGAGCTGTTTTTT. This sequence encodes CASSLEGESGELFF. This chain uses TRBV7-6 with TRBJ2-2, with a weak D call TRBD1 (5 bases). CDR1 and CDR2 from the germline V gene are SGHVS and FNYEAQ. This CDR3 region has 14 residues. V was pared by 1 base and J by 7 bases, with 10 bases between.

The CDR3 sequence is CASSRSILWGYTF. The CDR3 nucleotides are TGTGCCAGCAGCCGCAGCATCCTATGGGGCTACACCTTC. The chain couples TRBV7-2 to TRBJ1-2; D gene uncertain. The V end lost 5 bases, the J end lost 8 bases, and 15 bases lay between the germline ends. CDR3 size: 13 residues. Germline CDR1 reads SGHTA; CDR2 reads FQGNSA.

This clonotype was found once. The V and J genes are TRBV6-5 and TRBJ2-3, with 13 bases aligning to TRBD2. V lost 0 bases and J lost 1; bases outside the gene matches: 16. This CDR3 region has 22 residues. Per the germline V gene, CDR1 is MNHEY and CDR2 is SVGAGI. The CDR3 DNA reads TGTGCCAGCAGTTACTCGAAGTATAGGACTAGCGGGAGTGATCAGGGCACAGATACGCAGTATTTT. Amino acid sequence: CASSYSKYRTSGSDQGTDTQYF.

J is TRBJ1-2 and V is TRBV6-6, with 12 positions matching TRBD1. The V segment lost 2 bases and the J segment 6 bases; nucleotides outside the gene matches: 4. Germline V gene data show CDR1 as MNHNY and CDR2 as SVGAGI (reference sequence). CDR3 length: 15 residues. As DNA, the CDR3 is TGTGCCAGCAGTTACCCGGGACAGGGGGCAGATGGCTACACCTTC. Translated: CASSYPGQGADGYTF.

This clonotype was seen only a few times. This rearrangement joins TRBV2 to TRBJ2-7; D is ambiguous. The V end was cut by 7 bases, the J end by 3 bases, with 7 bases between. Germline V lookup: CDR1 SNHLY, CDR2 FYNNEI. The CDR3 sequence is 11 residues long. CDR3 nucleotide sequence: TGTGCCAGCAATGGGTTCTACGAGCAGTACTTC. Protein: CASNGFYEQYF.

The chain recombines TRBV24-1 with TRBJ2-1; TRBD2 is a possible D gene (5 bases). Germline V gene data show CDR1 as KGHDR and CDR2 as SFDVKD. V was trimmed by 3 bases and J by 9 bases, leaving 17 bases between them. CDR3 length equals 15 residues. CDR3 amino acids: CATSDNWLVGGEQFF. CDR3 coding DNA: TGTGCCACCAGTGATAATTGGTTAGTTGGAGGTGAGCAGTTCTTC.

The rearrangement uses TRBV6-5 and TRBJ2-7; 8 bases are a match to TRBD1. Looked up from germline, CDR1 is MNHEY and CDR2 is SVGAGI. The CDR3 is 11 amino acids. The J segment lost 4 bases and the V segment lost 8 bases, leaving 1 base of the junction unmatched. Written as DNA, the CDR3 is TGTGCCAGCGGGACAGGTTACGAGCAGTACTTC. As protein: CASGTGYEQYF.

The CDR3 region is CSVVGLGGTDTQYF. The CDR3 nucleotides read TGCAGCGTCGTCGGACTAGGGGGCACAGATACGCAGTATTTT. The chain recombines TRBV29-1 with TRBJ2-3; 7 bases agree with TRBD2. Germline V gives CDR1 SQVTM, CDR2 ANQGSEA. After removal of 6 bases from V and 1 base from J, the junction contained 7 bases not matched to a gene. The CDR3 has 14 residues.

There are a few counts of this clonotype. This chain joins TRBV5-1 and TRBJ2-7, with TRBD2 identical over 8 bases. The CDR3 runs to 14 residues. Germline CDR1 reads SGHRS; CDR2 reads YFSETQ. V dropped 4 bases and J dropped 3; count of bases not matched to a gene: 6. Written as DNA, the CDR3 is TGCGCCAGCAGCGGAGCGGGAGCGGTCTACGAGCAGTACTTC. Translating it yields CASSGAGAVYEQYF.

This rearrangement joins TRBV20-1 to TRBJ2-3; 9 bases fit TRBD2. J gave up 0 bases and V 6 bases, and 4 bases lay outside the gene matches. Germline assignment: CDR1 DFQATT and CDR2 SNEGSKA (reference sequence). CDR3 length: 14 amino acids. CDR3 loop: CSAPSGGSTDTQYF. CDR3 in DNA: TGCAGTGCCCCGAGCGGGGGGAGCACAGATACGCAGTATTTT.

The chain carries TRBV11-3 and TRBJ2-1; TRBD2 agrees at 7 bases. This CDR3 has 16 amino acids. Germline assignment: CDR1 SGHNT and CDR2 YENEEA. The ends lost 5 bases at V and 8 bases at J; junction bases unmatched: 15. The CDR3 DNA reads TGTGCCAGCAGCCCCCAGGACGGCGGGAGCCGCGATGAGCAGTTCTTC. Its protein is CASSPQDGGSRDEQFF.

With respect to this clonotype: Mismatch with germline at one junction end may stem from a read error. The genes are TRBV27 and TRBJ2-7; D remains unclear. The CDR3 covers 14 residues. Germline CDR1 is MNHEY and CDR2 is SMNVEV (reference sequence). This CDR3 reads CASSLSNAPYVQYF. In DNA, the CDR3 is TGTGCCAGCAGTTTATCGAACGCACCCTACGTGCAGTACTTC.

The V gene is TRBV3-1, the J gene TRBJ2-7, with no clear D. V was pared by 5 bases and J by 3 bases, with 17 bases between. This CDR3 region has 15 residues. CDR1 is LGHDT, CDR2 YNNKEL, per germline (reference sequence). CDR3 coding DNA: TGTGCCAGCAGCAAATCGGCTGGGGTCGGCTACGAGCAGTACTTC. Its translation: CASSKSAGVGYEQYF.

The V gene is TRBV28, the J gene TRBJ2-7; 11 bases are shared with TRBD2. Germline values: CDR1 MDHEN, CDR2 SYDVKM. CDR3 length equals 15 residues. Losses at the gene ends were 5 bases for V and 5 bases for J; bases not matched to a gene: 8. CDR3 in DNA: TGTGCCAGCAGTCTCCGACTAGCGGGAAACGACGAGCAGTACTTC. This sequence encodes CASSLRLAGNDEQYF.

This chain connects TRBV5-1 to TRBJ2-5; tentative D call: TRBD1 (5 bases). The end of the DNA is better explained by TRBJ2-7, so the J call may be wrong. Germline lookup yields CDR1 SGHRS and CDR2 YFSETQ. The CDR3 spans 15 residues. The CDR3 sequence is CASIKPKDTFYEQYF. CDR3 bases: TGCGCCAGCATCAAACCCAAGGACACCTTCTACGAGCAGTACTTC.

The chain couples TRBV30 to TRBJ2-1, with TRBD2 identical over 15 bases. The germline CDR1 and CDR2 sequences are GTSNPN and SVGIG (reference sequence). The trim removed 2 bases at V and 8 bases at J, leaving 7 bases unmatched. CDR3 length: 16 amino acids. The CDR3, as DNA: TGTGCCTGGAGTATCGGACTAGCGGGAGGGATTTATGAGCAGTTCTTC. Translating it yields CAWSIGLAGGIYEQFF.

CDR3 sequence (DNA): TGTGCCAGCAGCCAAGGACTAGCGGGTAACTCCTACGAGCAGTACTTC. This sequence encodes CASSQGLAGNSYEQYF. The chain couples TRBV3-1 to TRBJ2-7; 10 nucleotides line up with TRBD2. V lost 1 base and J lost 0; bases outside the gene matches: 3. CDR1 LGHDT and CDR2 YNNKEL come from the germline V gene (reference sequence). This CDR3 region has 16 residues.

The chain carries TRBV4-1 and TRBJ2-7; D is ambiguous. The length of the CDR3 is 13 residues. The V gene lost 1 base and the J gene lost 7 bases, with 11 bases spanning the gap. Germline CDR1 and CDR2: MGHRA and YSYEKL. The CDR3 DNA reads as TGCGCCAGCAGCCAAGGGTTGGATGTTGAGCAGTACTTC. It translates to CASSQGLDVEQYF.

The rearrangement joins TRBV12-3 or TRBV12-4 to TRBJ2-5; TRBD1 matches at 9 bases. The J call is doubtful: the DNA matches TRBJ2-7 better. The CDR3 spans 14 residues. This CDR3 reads CASSFLQGAYEQYF. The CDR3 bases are TGTGCCAGCAGTTTCTTACAGGGGGCGTACGAGCAGTACTTC.

CDR3 coding DNA: TGTGCCACCAGCAGGGATAACTCTGGGGCCAACGTCCTGACTTTC. Protein: CATSRDNSGANVLTF. This chain connects TRBV15 to TRBJ2-6; D unresolved. V dropped 3 bases and J dropped 0 bases, with 6 bases sitting between them. Germline-derived CDR1 and CDR2 are LNHNV and YYDKDF (reference sequence). The length of the CDR3 is 15 residues.

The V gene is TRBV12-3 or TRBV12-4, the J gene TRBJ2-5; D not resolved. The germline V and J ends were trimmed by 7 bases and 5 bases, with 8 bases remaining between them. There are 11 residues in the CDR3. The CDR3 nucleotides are TGTGCCAGCACCGTCGGGGAGACCCAGTACTTC. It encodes CASTVGETQYF.

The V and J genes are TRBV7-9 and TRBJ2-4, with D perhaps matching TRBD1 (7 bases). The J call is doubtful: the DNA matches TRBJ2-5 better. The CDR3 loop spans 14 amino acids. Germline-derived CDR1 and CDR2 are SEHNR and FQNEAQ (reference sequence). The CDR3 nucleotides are TGTGCCAGCAGCCCCCCGGCAGGGGGACTGACCCAGTACTTC. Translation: CASSPPAGGLTQYF.

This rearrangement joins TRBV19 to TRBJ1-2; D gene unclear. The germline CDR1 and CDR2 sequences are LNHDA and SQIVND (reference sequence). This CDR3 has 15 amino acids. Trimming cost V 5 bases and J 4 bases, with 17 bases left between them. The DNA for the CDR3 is TGTGCCAGTAGTGCCCGGACGGATGGCTTCTATGGCTACACCTTC. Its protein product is CASSARTDGFYGYTF.

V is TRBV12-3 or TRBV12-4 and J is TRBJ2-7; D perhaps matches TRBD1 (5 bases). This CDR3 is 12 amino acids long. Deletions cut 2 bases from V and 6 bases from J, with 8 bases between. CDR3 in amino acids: CASSLQGVEQYF. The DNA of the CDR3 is TGTGCCAGCAGTTTACAAGGGGTCGAGCAGTACTTC.

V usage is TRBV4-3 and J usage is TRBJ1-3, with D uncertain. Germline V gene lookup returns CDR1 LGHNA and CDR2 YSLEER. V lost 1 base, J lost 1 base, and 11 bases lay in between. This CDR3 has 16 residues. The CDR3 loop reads CASSQVRALSGNTIYF. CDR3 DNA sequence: TGCGCCAGCAGCCAAGTGCGGGCCCTTTCTGGAAACACCATATATTTT.

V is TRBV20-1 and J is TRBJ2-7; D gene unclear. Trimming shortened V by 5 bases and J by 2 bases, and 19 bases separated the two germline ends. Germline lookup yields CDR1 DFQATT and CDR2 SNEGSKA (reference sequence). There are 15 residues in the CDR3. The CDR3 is CSAYPLGLTTYEQYF. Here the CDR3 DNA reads TGCAGTGCTTATCCCTTGGGGTTAACCACCTACGAGCAGTACTTC.

The CDR3 nucleotides are TGCAGCGTTCCTCGGGACTTCCGTTCCTACAATGAGCAGTTCTTC. Its translation is CSVPRDFRSYNEQFF. This chain uses TRBV29-1 with TRBJ2-1, with a tentative D call TRBD2 (6 bases). CDR3 size: 15 residues. V lost 5 bases and J 1 base, leaving 15 bases between the germline ends. CDR1 and CDR2 from the germline V gene are SQVTM and ANQGSEA.

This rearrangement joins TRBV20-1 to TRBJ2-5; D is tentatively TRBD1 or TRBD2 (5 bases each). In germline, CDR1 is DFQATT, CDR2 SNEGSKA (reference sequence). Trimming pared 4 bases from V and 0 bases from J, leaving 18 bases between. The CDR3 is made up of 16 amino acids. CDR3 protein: CSATDGASWYQETQYF. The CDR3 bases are TGCAGTGCTACCGACGGGGCCTCTTGGTACCAAGAGACCCAGTACTTC.